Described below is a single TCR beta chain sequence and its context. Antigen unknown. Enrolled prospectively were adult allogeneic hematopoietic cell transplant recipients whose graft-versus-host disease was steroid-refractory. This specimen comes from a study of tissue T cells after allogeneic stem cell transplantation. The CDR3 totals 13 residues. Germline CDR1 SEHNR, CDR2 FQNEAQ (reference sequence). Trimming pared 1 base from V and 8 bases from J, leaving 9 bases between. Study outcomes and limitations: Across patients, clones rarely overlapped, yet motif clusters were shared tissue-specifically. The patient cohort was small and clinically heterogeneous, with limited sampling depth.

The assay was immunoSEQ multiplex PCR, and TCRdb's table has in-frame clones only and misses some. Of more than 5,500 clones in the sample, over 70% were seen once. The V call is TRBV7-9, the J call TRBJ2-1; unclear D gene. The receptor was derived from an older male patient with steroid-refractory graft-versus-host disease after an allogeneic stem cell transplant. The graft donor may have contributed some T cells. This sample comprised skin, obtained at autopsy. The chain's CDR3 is CASSLVRRDEQFF. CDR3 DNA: TGTGCCAGCAGCTTAGTACGGCGTGATGAGCAGTTCTTC.